This T cell receptor beta chain was sequenced for a study of human T cells and chemical hapten exposure. Study context: Per-sample variation in TCR yield stemmed mainly from small pooled library volume differences. Study results and caveats: Those TCRs sitting above 1 in 1000 frequency stayed the same with DPC sensitization.

This sample's time point: healthy volunteer bleed at 2 weeks. Total RNA was isolated from whole blood that had not been fractionated. Germline V CDR1 and CDR2: PRHDT, FYEKMQ (reference sequence). The CDR3 has 16 amino acids. The V and J ends lost 5 bases and 4 bases respectively, with 18 bases between them. This clonotype appeared many times. Its target is not known. The library gave individual cDNA molecules unique molecular identifiers. Study processing details: 96,000 or so TCRs per sample was the median, with a range of roughly 23,224 to 750,000. TCRdb reprocessed the RACE reads via MiXCR and lists one record per CDR3 protein. The V and J calls follow TCRdb's processing rather than the paper's. The repertoire holds roughly 130,000 distinct CDR3 sequences, with 9% to 10% as singletons.

The genes are TRBV13 and TRBJ2-1; possibly TRBD1 for D (6 bases). The source material was whole blood. The receptor's source is a male donor in good health. Some clones in this sample may be carry-over from other donors' samples. CDR3 residues: CASSANRVGSYNEQFF. The CDR3 DNA follows: TGTGCCAGCAGCGCAAACAGGGTTGGGTCTTACAATGAGCAGTTCTTC.